A selection of T cell receptor beta chains follows, all from one sample in a study of cytomegalovirus exposure and HLA in healthy donors. Sequenced by immunoSEQ multiplex PCR; TCRdb stores in-frame clones only, minus some. The sample has under 400,000 clones, approximately 85% seen once. The specimen sequenced was PBMCs. The receptors derive from a man between 25 and 39 years old in good health and CMV-seronegative. Each CDR3 is given with its conserved first and last residue. D genes are given only for firm matches. The size of a clone is reported for some rows only, either as once, few or many, or as a class for expanded clones.

-	TRBV5-3	-	TRBJ1-1	TGTGCCAGAAGCTTGACAGGGTTGAACACTGAAGCTTTCTTT	CARSLTGLNTEAFF
-	TRBV30	TRBD1	TRBJ1-1	TGTGCCTGGAGTCGGGAACTCGGGACAGGGGGCGTCACTGAAGCTTTCTTT	CAWSRELGTGGVTEAFF
-	TRBV18	-	TRBJ1-1	TGTGCCAGCTCGTACAGGGCGGAGAACACTGAAGCTTTCTTT	CASSYRAENTEAFF
-	TRBV7-8	TRBD1	TRBJ2-7	TGTGCCAGCAGCCAAGACAGGGGGTTTTACTCCTACGAGCAGTACTTC	CASSQDRGFYSYEQYF
once	TRBV7-2	-	TRBJ1-3	TGTGCCAGCAGCTTACAGGCCGTGGGAAACACCATATATTTT	CASSLQAVGNTIYF
-	TRBV5-1	TRBD1	TRBJ2-3	TGCGCCAGCAGCTCGGGACAGGTGGTATCTAGCACAGATACGCAGTATTTT	CASSSGQVVSSTDTQYF
-	TRBV15	TRBD1	TRBJ1-2	TGTGCCACCAGCAGAGGTGGGGACAGGGGGCGTCTTGGCTACACCTTC	CATSRGGDRGRLGYTF
-	TRBV15	TRBD1	TRBJ2-7	TGTGCCACCAGCCCCAGGGACAGGGGGTCCTACGAGCAGTACTTC	CATSPRDRGSYEQYF
-	TRBV6-5	-	TRBJ1-1	TGTGCCAGCAGTTACTCCGCGGGCACTGAAGCTTTCTTT	CASSYSAGTEAFF
few	TRBV9	-	TRBJ1-1	TGTGCCAGCAGCACAGACAGGAACACTGAAGCTTTCTTT	CASSTDRNTEAFF
once	TRBV4-2	-	TRBJ1-3	TGTGCCAGCAGCCAAGTAACTCTCTCTGGAAACACCATATATTTT	CASSQVTLSGNTIYF
-	TRBV7-2	-	TRBJ2-5	TGTGCCAGCAGCACCGGATGGGGCGAGACCCAGTACTTC	CASSTGWGETQYF
-	TRBV2	-	TRBJ2-7	TGTGCCAGCACTCCGGGGGACAGAGATACCTACGAGCAGTACTTC	CASTPGDRDTYEQYF
once	TRBV2	TRBD1	TRBJ2-3	TGTGCCAGCACCCAGGGGGTATTTGGCACAGATACGCAGTATTTT	CASTQGVFGTDTQYF
-	TRBV9	-	TRBJ2-7	TGTGCCAGCAGCGTAGGAGGGCAGTACTTC	CASSVGGQYF
-	TRBV27	TRBD1	TRBJ1-5	TGTGCCAGCACCAAAACAGGGGTCGGCAATCAGCCCCAGCATTTT	CASTKTGVGNQPQHF
once	TRBV7-6	-	TRBJ1-1	TGTGCCAGCAGCTTAGTTATTAACAGGGAGAGTGAAGCTTTCTTT	CASSLVINRESEAFF
-	TRBV2	-	TRBJ1-2	TGTGCCAGCAGTGATTTTTTTTTGGGCAGAACTAACTATGGCTACACCTTC	CASSDFFLGRTNYGYTF
-	TRBV9	-	TRBJ2-3	TGTGCCAGCAACCCCACGGGGGATGCGGCAGATACGCAGTATTTT	CASNPTGDAADTQYF
once	TRBV6-5	-	TRBJ1-2	TGTGCCAGCAGTTCTGACTATGGCTACACCTTC	CASSSDYGYTF
-	TRBV5-8	-	TRBJ2-3	TGTGCCAGCAGCTTGGAGTTACTGGCAGATACGCAGTATTTT	CASSLELLADTQYF
-	TRBV2	TRBD1	TRBJ1-1	TGTGCCAGCAAAGGACAGGGGGTCACTGAAGCTTTCTTT	CASKGQGVTEAFF
-	TRBV27	-	TRBJ2-1	TGTGCCAGCAGATTCTCAAGTTTTGAGTGGGAGTACAATGAGCAGTTCTTC	CASRFSSFEWEYNEQFF
once	TRBV2	TRBD2	TRBJ2-5	TGTGCCAGCAGCGGTAGCGGGGGGGCGGAGACCCAGTACTTC	CASSGSGGAETQYF
-	TRBV15	TRBD1	TRBJ2-1	TGTGCCACCAGCAGAGGGGGGACAGGGATTTCCTACAATGAGCAGTTCTTC	CATSRGGTGISYNEQFF
-	TRBV7-2	-	TRBJ2-3	TGTGCCAGCAGCGAGGGTTTGGGCTACACAGATACGCAGTATTTT	CASSEGLGYTDTQYF
-	TRBV7-2	TRBD1	TRBJ2-7	TGTGCCAGCAGCCCACGAGCCGTAGGGGGCGCTTCCTACGAGCAGTACTTC	CASSPRAVGGASYEQYF
-	TRBV27	-	TRBJ2-3	TGTGCCAGCAGTTTAAGGTACGGACTCCAGCAGGATACGCAGTATTTT	CASSLRYGLQQDTQYF
-	TRBV19	TRBD2	TRBJ2-4	TGTGCCAGTAGTACCCCCATGGGGGAGGGAGCCAAAAACATTCAGTACTTC	CASSTPMGEGAKNIQYF
-	TRBV7-7	-	TRBJ2-2	TGTGCCAGCAGACAGGGTTACACCGGGGAGCTGTTTTTT	CASRQGYTGELFF
-	TRBV6-5	-	TRBJ1-2	TGTGCCAGCAGTCGCCTAGGACAGAACTATGGCTACACCTTC	CASSRLGQNYGYTF
-	TRBV10-3	TRBD1	TRBJ1-2	TGTGCCATAATGGGAGAAGGGGGCCTCTATGGCTACACCTTC	CAIMGEGGLYGYTF
-	TRBV5-1	TRBD2	TRBJ2-1	TGCGCCAGCAGCCCCTACGGGACTAGCGGGGGGGCTAATGAGCAGTTCTTC	CASSPYGTSGGANEQFF
-	TRBV5-1	-	TRBJ1-4	TGCGCCAGCAGCTTGGGATGGAGGGGTCTAAATGAAAAACTGTTTTTT	CASSLGWRGLNEKLFF
once	TRBV30	TRBD2	TRBJ2-2	TGTGCCTGGAGTGTAATTTCTAGCGGGGGGGTAAACACCGGGGAGCTGTTTTTT	CAWSVISSGGVNTGELFF
once	TRBV19	TRBD1	TRBJ1-2	TGTGCCAGTAGTATGGGACAGGTGAACAACTATGGCTACACCTTC	CASSMGQVNNYGYTF
-	TRBV10-1	TRBD2	TRBJ2-1	TGCGCCAGCAGTGACTCGCGGGGGGGGTATGAGCAGTTCTTC	CASSDSRGGYEQFF
-	TRBV7-2	TRBD2	TRBJ2-3	TGTGCCAGCAGCTTGGGGAGCGGGGGGTATGATACGCAGTATTTT	CASSLGSGGYDTQYF
-	TRBV7-9	-	TRBJ2-7	TGTGCCAGCAGCTACGACAGAGGCGAGCAGTACTTC	CASSYDRGEQYF
-	TRBV10-3	TRBD1	TRBJ2-7	TGTGCCATCAGTGAACCCGGGACAGGGAAGTCCTACGAGCAGTACTTC	CAISEPGTGKSYEQYF
-	TRBV4-2	-	TRBJ1-1	TGTGCCAGCAGCCAAGATACTCTGAACACTGAAGCTTTCTTT	CASSQDTLNTEAFF
-	TRBV6-6	-	TRBJ2-6	TGTGCCAGCGGACAGACTGGGGCCAACGTCCTGACTTTC	CASGQTGANVLTF
-	TRBV27	TRBD1	TRBJ1-5	TGTGCCAGCAGTCCCAGGGGGGGCAATCAGCCCCAGCATTTT	CASSPRGGNQPQHF
-	TRBV5-1	-	TRBJ2-7	TGCGCCAGCAGCCTCGGGAAGACTTACGAGCAGTACTTC	CASSLGKTYEQYF
-	TRBV19	-	TRBJ1-1	TGTGCCAGTAGTCCGTTACAGAACACTGAAGCTTTCTTT	CASSPLQNTEAFF
-	TRBV5-1	-	TRBJ2-3	TGCGCCAGCAGGACAAGCACAGATACGCAGTATTTT	CASRTSTDTQYF
-	TRBV7-9	-	TRBJ1-2	TGTGCCAGCAGCTCGCAGACAGATACCTTC	CASSSQTDTF
-	TRBV6-5	TRBD2	TRBJ2-1	TGTGCCAGCAGCCTTAGCGGGGACTACAATGAGCAGTTCTTC	CASSLSGDYNEQFF
-	TRBV4-2	-	TRBJ1-2	TGTGCCAGCCGAAGTCAGGGATGGGGTGGCTACACCTTC	CASRSQGWGGYTF
-	TRBV11-2	-	TRBJ2-3	TGTGCCAGCAGTCGGGGTGGGACGGGGGTCACAGATACGCAGTATTTT	CASSRGGTGVTDTQYF